This T cell receptor beta chain comes out of a study of blood T cell repertoires in COVID-19. Study background: There were acute and convalescent COVID-19 samples, and they came from the United States, Italy and Spain.

The V segment lost 4 bases and the J segment 4 bases; nucleotides outside the gene matches: 4. The CDR3 covers 15 residues. Looked up from germline, CDR1 is LNHDA and CDR2 is SQIVND (reference sequence). The cohort comprised adults aged roughly 18 to 95 years residing in under 30 US areas. Donors were grouped by their self-reported clinical history. Authors' analysis steps: How many nucleated cells were present was estimated from reference gene primer amplification. Sequencing was performed with immunoSEQ multiplex PCR; in TCRdb, only in-frame clones are kept and a portion is missing. V, J and clone size reflect that table, while D and trimming were determined from the DNA. The top ten clones hold approximately 17% of a sample with 350,000 or so clones, roughly 90% of them seen once.

The source is a woman aged 30 to 39 who had recovered from COVID-19. What was sequenced was PBMCs or T cells enriched from blood (not recorded which). J is TRBJ2-5 and V is TRBV19, with 12 bases that match TRBD2. The CDR3 loop reads CASSKRTSGIETQYF. DNA of the CDR3: TGTGCCAGTAGTAAGCGGACTAGCGGGATAGAGACCCAGTACTTC.